The 9 T cell receptor beta chains in this list originate from one sample, sequenced in a study of T cells in tuberculosis. Produced via immunoSEQ multiplex PCR; TCRdb's table is partial and in-frame only. Among around 30,000 clones listed, 90% were seen once. Material for sequencing was PBMCs. The receptors derive from a donor between 10 and 35 years old with latent tuberculosis or without tuberculosis infection.

The chain carries TRBV18 and TRBJ1-2, with D possibly matching TRBD1 (6 bases). Germline CDR1 KGHSH, CDR2 LQKENI. This CDR3 contains 14 residues. V dropped 3 bases and J dropped 2 bases, with 10 bases sitting between them. CDR3 sequence reads: CASSPQGRNYGYTF. In DNA form, the CDR3 reads TGTGCCAGCTCACCTCAGGGGCGAAACTATGGCTACACCTTC.

The chain carries TRBV28 and TRBJ2-3; weak D call: TRBD2 (7 bases). The germline V gene encodes CDR1 MDHEN and CDR2 SYDVKM. V lost 5 bases to trimming and J lost 8 bases, with 26 bases between them. The CDR3 runs to 17 residues. The CDR3, as DNA: TGTGCCAGCAGTCCCCCTGTGTGGGGGGGCGAGTTCCCTACGCAGTATTTT. Residues: CASSPPVWGGEFPTQYF.

The chain has TRBV10-3 and TRBJ2-7, with D possibly matching TRBD1 (6 bases). This CDR3 region has 13 residues. V dropped 4 bases and J dropped 1 base, with 8 bases sitting between them. Germline loops: CDR1 ENHRY, CDR2 SYGVKD. CDR3 amino acids: CAISVDSSYEQYF. The CDR3 region has the DNA TGTGCCATCAGTGTGGACAGTTCCTACGAGCAGTACTTC.

The V call is TRBV9, the J call TRBJ1-1, with D hard to call. V shed 3 bases and J shed 1 base, with 7 bases lying between them. Germline V gene lookup returns CDR1 SGDLS and CDR2 YYNGEE. The CDR3 covers 13 residues. The CDR3 DNA reads as TGTGCCAGCAGCGCGGGTGGGAACACTGAAGCTTTCTTT. Translated: CASSAGGNTEAFF.

This rearrangement joins TRBV23-1 to TRBJ2-7; a possible D gene is TRBD2 (6 bases). TRBV23-1 carries the ORF label, with uncertain function. Trimming stripped 0 bases from V and 4 bases from J, with 16 bases between. The CDR3 sequence is 16 residues long. The CDR3 loop is CASSQSMTRQSYEQYF. As DNA, the CDR3 is TGCGCCAGCAGTCAATCGATGACTAGGCAATCGTACGAGCAGTACTTC.

The rearrangement joins TRBV27 to TRBJ2-3; D is possibly TRBD2 (6 bases). V gave up 10 bases and J gave up 6 bases, with 14 bases separating them. The CDR3 consists of 12 residues. Germline V CDR1 and CDR2: MNHEY, SMNVEV (reference sequence). The DNA of the CDR3 is TGTGCCACCCAGTTTCGGGGGGATACGCAGTATTTT. Its protein is CATQFRGDTQYF.

The chain combines TRBV10-3 with TRBJ2-3, with 10 bases matching TRBD2. CDR3 length: 16 amino acids. Germline CDR1 reads ENHRY; CDR2 reads SYGVKD. The V and J ends lost 4 bases and 2 bases, in that order; junction bases with no gene match: 6. CDR3 protein: CAISALAGGLTDTQYF. The DNA of the CDR3 is TGTGCCATCAGTGCCTTAGCGGGGGGACTCACAGATACGCAGTATTTT.

The chain has TRBV7-9 and TRBJ1-1, with a possible D match to TRBD1 (6 bases). Germline-derived CDR1 and CDR2 are SEHNR and FQNEAQ (reference sequence). V was shortened by 8 bases and J by 4 bases, with 8 bases between the two germline ends. CDR3 length: 11 residues. As DNA, the CDR3 is TGTGCCAGCTTACAGGGCACTGAAGCTTTCTTT. It encodes CASLQGTEAFF.

The V call is TRBV7-2, the J call TRBJ1-5; 7 bases agree with TRBD1. V shed 1 base and J 1 base; nucleotides not matched to a gene: 4. The CDR3 contains 16 residues. The germline CDR1 and CDR2 sequences are SGHTA and FQGNSA. The CDR3 DNA sequence: TGTGCCAGCAGCTTAGTGGAGGGGGCGAGCAATCAGCCCCAGCATTTT. Its protein product is CASSLVEGASNQPQHF.